Below are 22 T cell receptor beta chains sequenced from a single sample in a study of blood T cell repertoires in COVID-19. The repertoire was sequenced with immunoSEQ multiplex PCR; TCRdb's copy has only in-frame clones and lacks some. The sample shows about 280,000 clones, 88% of them seen only once. Sequenced input: peripheral blood. Every receptor here comes from a woman in her thirties with COVID-19, enrolled during active disease.

This clone is a singleton in its sample. V gene TRBV10-1 combines with J gene TRBJ2-7; possibly TRBD1 for D (6 bases). The CDR3 has 15 residues. CDR1 and CDR2 (germline): WNHNN, SYGVQD (reference sequence). Between the trimmed V and J ends, which lost 9 bases and 0 bases, there was a span of 18 bases. The CDR3 region is CARVPGTPLSYEQYF. CDR3 in DNA: TGCGCCAGGGTTCCCGGGACACCGCTCTCCTACGAGCAGTACTTC.

The V call is TRBV28, the J call TRBJ2-3, with 7 nucleotides matching TRBD1. Losses at the gene ends were 4 bases for V and 7 bases for J; bases not matched to a gene: 11. CDR1 and CDR2 (germline): MDHEN, SYDVKM. This CDR3 spans 15 amino acids. This CDR3 is CASSSSRGRRNTQYF. CDR3 sequence (DNA): TGTGCCAGCAGTTCCTCGAGGGGGCGCAGAAATACGCAGTATTTT.

This rearrangement joins TRBV5-4 to TRBJ1-6; 8 bases match TRBD1. CDR1 is SGHNT and CDR2 is YYREEE in the germline V gene (reference sequence). V gave up 4 bases and J gave up 7 bases; unmatched junction bases: 7. This CDR3 is built from 15 residues. CDR3 protein: CASSGSTGVNSPLHF. For the CDR3, the DNA is TGTGCCAGCAGCGGGTCGACAGGGGTAAATTCACCCCTCCACTTT.

A few counts support this clone. The J gene is TRBJ1-6, the V gene TRBV10-3; 8 bases fit TRBD1. With 11 bases clipped from V and 2 bases from J, the junction kept 8 bases outside the gene matches. This CDR3 is built from 15 residues. Germline V gene data show CDR1 as ENHRY and CDR2 as SYGVKD. CDR3 sequence: CAATGGRAYNSPLHF. CDR3 nucleotides: TGTGCCGCTACAGGGGGAAGGGCCTATAATTCACCCCTCCACTTT.

This rearrangement joins TRBV6-5 to TRBJ2-1, with TRBD2 identical over 11 bases. V lost 7 bases, J lost 5 bases, and 7 bases stayed unmatched. Germline V gene lookup returns CDR1 MNHEY and CDR2 SVGAGI. CDR3 length: 15 residues. CDR3 in DNA: TGTGCCAGCACCGCACTAGCGGGAGAGCACAATGAGCAGTTCTTC. Protein sequence: CASTALAGEHNEQFF.

This clone was detected only a few times. The same CDR3 can be traced to other DNA sequences in this sample. V gene TRBV18 combines with J gene TRBJ2-3; D remains unclear. The CDR3 is made up of 14 amino acids. Deletions cut 1 base from V and 0 bases from J, with 5 bases between. CDR1 and CDR2 from the germline V gene are KGHSH and LQKENI. Here the CDR3 reads CASSPRASTDTQYF. The CDR3, as DNA: TGTGCCAGCTCACCACGGGCTAGCACAGATACGCAGTATTTT. The variable domain in full, with the rest retrieved from reference TRBV18 and TRBJ2-3, is NAGVMQNPRHLVRRRGQEARLRCSPMKGHSHVYWYRQLPEEGLKFMVYLQKENIIDESGMPKERFSAEFPKEGPSILRIQQVVRGDSAAYFCASSPRASTDTQYFGPGTRLTVL.

The V call is TRBV4-1, the J call TRBJ1-2; 10 bases line up with TRBD1. The V gene end was trimmed by 1 base and the J gene end by 7 bases; junction bases not matched to a gene: 9. Germline V gene sequence: CDR1 MGHRA, CDR2 YSYEKL. This CDR3 has 16 residues. The CDR3 region is CASSQAPPGTGVGYTF. The CDR3 DNA is TGCGCCAGCAGCCAAGCTCCCCCCGGGACAGGGGTTGGCTACACCTTC.

This clone was seen a handful of times. The gene calls are TRBV10-3 and TRBJ2-7; TRBD1 agrees at 12 bases. Germline CDR1 and CDR2: ENHRY and SYGVKD. Trimming took 2 bases from V and 6 from J; bases not matched to a gene: 2. The CDR3 contains 14 residues. The DNA of the CDR3 is TGTGCCATCAGTGAGGGGACAGGGGGCCCCGAGCAGTACTTC. Translation: CAISEGTGGPEQYF.

V gene TRBV19 combines with J gene TRBJ2-3, with 11 bases identical to TRBD2. CDR3 length equals 16 residues. Germline loops: CDR1 LNHDA, CDR2 SQIVND (reference sequence). V lost 6 bases and J lost 2; bases outside the gene matches: 7. This CDR3 is CASSKGSGRATDTQYF. DNA of the CDR3: TGTGCCAGTAGCAAGGGTAGCGGGAGGGCCACAGATACGCAGTATTTT.

V and J are TRBV28 and TRBJ1-5; D remains ambiguous. V dropped 1 base and J dropped 1 base, with 8 bases sitting between them. The CDR3 covers 15 residues. The germline gives CDR1 MDHEN, CDR2 SYDVKM. CDR3 in DNA: TGTGCCAGCAGTTTATTTTTACAGAGCAATCAGCCCCAGCATTTT. It translates to CASSLFLQSNQPQHF.

The chain combines TRBV2 with TRBJ2-5, with D unclear. In germline, CDR1 is SNHLY, CDR2 FYNNEI. V lost 7 bases to trimming and J lost 4 bases, with 10 bases between them. This CDR3 spans 12 amino acids. This CDR3 reads CASTRSGETQYF. CDR3 coding DNA: TGTGCCAGCACGAGGTCCGGAGAGACCCAGTACTTC.

This chain links TRBV19 with TRBJ2-2, with D possibly TRBD1 on 6 matching bases. Germline V gene sequence: CDR1 LNHDA, CDR2 SQIVND (reference sequence). This CDR3 is built from 15 residues. V shed 0 bases and J shed 5 bases, with 10 bases lying between them. This CDR3 is CASSIEGTRTGELFF. CDR3 DNA sequence: TGTGCCAGTAGTATAGAGGGGACACGTACCGGGGAGCTGTTTTTT.

The chain is built from TRBV6-1 and TRBJ2-7; D perhaps matches TRBD1 (5 bases). The V end lost 0 bases, the J end lost 0 bases, and 12 bases lay between the germline ends. Germline V lookup: CDR1 MNHNS, CDR2 SASEGT. The CDR3 length is 16 residues. CDR3 DNA: TGTGCCAGCAGTGAAGCATCAGGGCCCCCCTCCTACGAGCAGTACTTC. Its translation is CASSEASGPPSYEQYF.

The chain links TRBV28 to TRBJ1-5, with TRBD1 matching over 10 bases. The germline CDR1 and CDR2 sequences are MDHEN and SYDVKM. Unmatched junction bases numbered 5, after V lost 4 bases and J lost 2 bases. The CDR3 runs 16 residues. The CDR3 spells CASSSTGGRGNQPQHF. CDR3 DNA: TGTGCCAGCAGTTCGACAGGGGGCAGAGGCAATCAGCCCCAGCATTTT.

The V and J genes are TRBV30 and TRBJ2-3; 9 bases agree with TRBD2. V lost 5 bases, J lost 1 base, and 4 bases stayed unmatched. The CDR3 loop spans 14 amino acids. The germline V gene has CDR1 GTSNPN and CDR2 SVGIG (reference sequence). CDR3 DNA: TGTGCCTGGCTCAAGCGGGAGGGCACAGATACGCAGTATTTT. Residues: CAWLKREGTDTQYF.

The rearrangement joins TRBV20-1 to TRBJ2-1, with D possibly matching TRBD2 (5 bases). This CDR3 has 17 amino acids. Germline V lookup: CDR1 DFQATT, CDR2 SNEGSKA (reference sequence). V dropped 3 bases and J dropped 3 bases, with 21 bases sitting between them. The CDR3 loop reads CSASKRRESRFYNEQFF. The CDR3 DNA reads TGCAGTGCTAGTAAGCGAAGGGAGTCACGTTTCTACAATGAGCAGTTCTTC.

The chain combines TRBV7-9 with TRBJ1-4; D might be TRBD1 (6 bases). Germline V gene sequence: CDR1 SEHNR, CDR2 FQNEAQ (reference sequence). The CDR3 runs 11 residues. Trimming removed 8 bases from V and 11 bases from J, with 12 bases in between. This CDR3 is CASAGAGKLFF. Here the CDR3 DNA reads TGTGCCAGCGCAGGGGCCGGGAAACTGTTTTTT. Based on the CDR3 plus reference TRBV7-9 and TRBJ1-4, the full variable domain is DTGVSQNPRHKITKRGQNVTFRCDPISEHNRLYWYRQTLGQGPEFLTYFQNEAQLEKSRLLSDRFSAERPKGSFSTLEIQRTEQGDSAMYLCASAGAGKLFFGSGTQLSVL.

Of note for this clone: One junction end does not reproduce the germline sequence, and a read error may be involved. The V call is TRBV6-6, the J call TRBJ2-2, with TRBD2 identical over 7 bases. Looked up from germline, CDR1 is MNHNY and CDR2 is SVGAGI (reference sequence). There are 16 residues in the CDR3. The CDR3 reads CASTPKSGVNTGELFF. Here the CDR3 DNA reads TGTGCTAGCACCCCGAAGAGCGGGGTAAACACCGGGGAGCTGTTTTTT.

The chain joins TRBV7-2 to TRBJ2-3; 8 positions agree with TRBD2. V shed 5 bases, J shed 3 bases, and the junction held 7 bases outside the gene matches. The germline V gene encodes CDR1 SGHTA and CDR2 FQGNSA. This CDR3 has 15 residues. The chain's CDR3 is CASSPRGGRTDTQYF. The CDR3 DNA follows: TGTGCCAGCAGCCCCCGGGGGGGGAGAACAGATACGCAGTATTTT.

V gene TRBV6-1 combines with J gene TRBJ1-1; 8 bases map to TRBD1. The CDR3 totals 14 residues. Germline CDR1 and CDR2: MNHNS and SASEGT. V shed 3 bases and J 3 bases; nucleotides not matched to a gene: 3. The CDR3 DNA reads as TGTGCCAGCAGTGAGCAACAGGGGGACACTGAAGCTTTCTTT. This codes for CASSEQQGDTEAFF.

Only one count was recorded for this clone. This chain uses TRBV5-4 with TRBJ2-7, with D uncertain. The CDR3 sequence is 14 residues long. Per germline, CDR1 SGHNT and CDR2 YYREEE (reference sequence). Trimming stripped 0 bases from V and 0 bases from J, with 7 bases between. The CDR3 sequence: CASSLELFSYEQYF. CDR3 sequence (DNA): TGTGCCAGCAGCTTGGAACTATTCTCCTACGAGCAGTACTTC.

J is TRBJ2-1 and V is TRBV14; a possible D gene is TRBD2 (6 bases). V lost 4 bases and J 10 bases, leaving 20 bases between the germline ends. This CDR3 spans 15 amino acids. Germline CDR1 SGHDN, CDR2 FVKESK. CDR3 in DNA: TGTGCCAGCAGCCCGGGGACTTATACCTTACAAGAGCAGTTCTTC. This gives the protein CASSPGTYTLQEQFF.